A selection of T cell receptor beta chains follows, all from one sample in a study of T cell responses to AZD1222 COVID-19 vaccine. Using immunoSEQ multiplex PCR, the repertoire was profiled, and TCRdb retains in-frame clones only, with some absent. The sample records tens of thousands of clones, roughly 80% being singletons. The sample was peripheral blood, taken on day 0 of AZD1222 vaccination. These receptors were collected from an adult in good health. CDR3s include the opening cysteine and the closing phenylalanine or tryptophan. The D gene is left open where the match is weak. The size entry is marked missing in some rows and otherwise reads once, few, many or a size class.

cdr3_aa	cdr3_nt	clone_size	j_call	d_call	v_call
CASSYRHSGANVLTF	TGTGCCAGCAGTTACCGACACTCTGGGGCCAACGTCCTGACTTTC	.	TRBJ2-6	.	TRBV6-5
CASSQTSFNTGELFF	TGTGCCAGCAGCCAGACTAGCTTCAACACCGGGGAGCTGTTTTTT	.	TRBJ2-2	TRBD2	TRBV7-7
CASSRTGGSTEAFF	TGTGCCAGCAGTCGGACAGGGGGGAGCACTGAAGCTTTCTTT	few	TRBJ1-1	TRBD1	TRBV3-1/TRBV3-2
CASSQPTGRSTGELFF	TGTGCCAGCAGCCAACCGACAGGGCGGAGCACCGGGGAGCTGTTTTTT	.	TRBJ2-2	TRBD1	TRBV3-1/TRBV3-2
CASRTDGYGYTF	TGTGCCAGCAGAACTGACGGATATGGCTACACCTTC	few	TRBJ1-2	.	TRBV2
CASSADPAGGTTEAFF	TGCGCCAGCAGCGCGGACCCCGCGGGAGGGACCACTGAAGCTTTCTTT	.	TRBJ1-1	.	TRBV5-1
CAISESGNTIYF	TGTGCCATCAGTGAGTCCGGAAACACCATATATTTT	.	TRBJ1-3	.	TRBV10-3
CASSISRDNQPQHF	TGTGCCAGTAGTATCAGTAGGGACAATCAGCCCCAGCATTTT	.	TRBJ1-5	.	TRBV19
CASSQENYGYTF	TGCGCCAGCAGCCAAGAGAACTATGGCTACACCTTC	.	TRBJ1-2	.	TRBV4-1
CASRGQGAGEAFF	TGTGCCAGCAGAGGACAGGGGGCAGGTGAAGCTTTCTTT	.	TRBJ1-1	TRBD1	TRBV2
CASSPEGMGTEAFF	TGCGCCAGCAGTCCCGAAGGGATGGGTACTGAAGCTTTCTTT	.	TRBJ1-1	.	TRBV5-1
CASAAGTANTGELFF	TGCGCCAGCGCAGCGGGGACAGCCAACACCGGGGAGCTGTTTTTT	few	TRBJ2-2	.	TRBV5-1
CASSVTHGNQPQHF	TGTGCCAGCAGCGTGACCCATGGCAATCAGCCCCAGCATTTT	.	TRBJ1-5	.	TRBV2
CASSSGQNIQETQYF	TGTGCCAGCTCATCTGGACAGAACATTCAAGAGACCCAGTACTTC	.	TRBJ2-5	.	TRBV18
CASSLAGTIRNEQFF	TGTGCCAGCAGCTTAGCAGGGACAATCCGTAATGAGCAGTTCTTC	once	TRBJ2-1	.	TRBV11-2
CASSDRESYGYTF	TGTGCCAGCAGCGACCGGGAAAGCTATGGCTACACCTTC	.	TRBJ1-2	.	TRBV27
CASSPGQGAGTEAFF	TGTGCCAGCAGCCCGGGACAGGGGGCTGGGACTGAAGCTTTCTTT	.	TRBJ1-1	TRBD1	TRBV28
CAWKHPGIDEQYF	TGTGCCTGGAAACATCCAGGGATAGACGAGCAGTACTTC	.	TRBJ2-7	.	TRBV30
CAISPGPGSYTF	TGTGCCATCAGCCCCGGTCCCGGGAGCTACACCTTC	.	TRBJ1-2	.	TRBV10-3
CASSFRAGVITEAFF	TGTGCCAGTAGTTTCAGGGCAGGAGTGATCACTGAAGCTTTCTTT	.	TRBJ1-1	.	TRBV19
CASSISGWKTQYF	TGTGCCAGTAGTATTTCAGGGTGGAAGACCCAGTACTTC	.	TRBJ2-5	.	TRBV19
CASSPGQMNTEAFF	TGTGCCAGCTCACCCGGACAGATGAACACTGAAGCTTTCTTT	.	TRBJ1-1	.	TRBV18
CASSKPGLAADTQYF	TGTGCCAGCAGCAAACCGGGACTAGCGGCAGATACGCAGTATTTT	.	TRBJ2-3	TRBD2	TRBV5-4
CASSPLEGFLDTQYF	TGTGCCAGCAGCCCCCTGGAGGGTTTTTTAGATACGCAGTATTTT	.	TRBJ2-3	.	TRBV11-2
CASSPWGTMNTEAFF	TGTGCCAGCAGCCCTTGGGGAACTATGAACACTGAAGCTTTCTTT	.	TRBJ1-1	.	TRBV27
CASSHYPGTPSSYNEQFF	TGTGCCAGCAGCCACTACCCCGGGACTCCGAGCTCCTACAATGAGCAGTTCTTC	medium-sized	TRBJ2-1	.	TRBV28
CASSEGQGMGNSPLHF	TGCGCCAGCAGCGAAGGACAGGGAATGGGTAATTCACCCCTCCACTTT	.	TRBJ1-6	TRBD1	TRBV5-1
CASSASSYNSPLHF	TGTGCCAGTAGTGCAAGCTCCTATAATTCACCCCTCCACTTT	.	TRBJ1-6	.	TRBV19
CATSSPVGSGTGRGSDGYTF	TGTGCCACCAGTTCACCCGTGGGTTCCGGGACAGGCCGCGGGTCGGATGGCTACACCTTC	.	TRBJ1-2	TRBD1	TRBV24-1
CASRHRGRNSPLHF	TGTGCCAGCAGACACAGGGGGCGTAATTCACCCCTCCACTTT	.	TRBJ1-6	TRBD1	TRBV7-2
CASSLTSGSYEQYF	TGTGCCAGCAGTCTAACTAGCGGGAGCTACGAGCAGTACTTC	.	TRBJ2-7	TRBD2	TRBV7-2
CASRGGTGNQPQHF	TGTGCCAGCAGGGGTGGGACAGGGAATCAGCCCCAGCATTTT	.	TRBJ1-5	TRBD1	TRBV6-5
CASSVSETQVSNTEAFF	TGTGCCAGCAGTGTAAGCGAGACACAAGTTTCGAACACTGAAGCTTTCTTT	.	TRBJ1-1	.	TRBV2
CASSIKAANTEAFF	TGTGCCAGTAGTATCAAGGCAGCGAACACTGAAGCTTTCTTT	few	TRBJ1-1	.	TRBV19
CASSLTGNTEAFF	TGTGCCAGCAGCCTAACAGGAAACACTGAAGCTTTCTTT	.	TRBJ1-1	.	TRBV2
CASTQGVGYTF	TGTGCCAGTACCCAGGGGGTTGGCTACACCTTC	.	TRBJ1-2	TRBD1	TRBV19
CASSAVGTASYEQYF	TGTGCCAGCAGCGCTGTAGGGACGGCTTCCTACGAGCAGTACTTC	.	TRBJ2-7	.	TRBV7-2
CASSPPTGQPNEKLFF	TGTGCCAGCTCACCACCGACCGGGCAGCCAAATGAAAAACTGTTTTTT	once	TRBJ1-4	.	TRBV18
CASSPRPKGYTF	TGTGCCAGCTCACCACGACCCAAGGGCTACACCTTC	.	TRBJ1-2	.	TRBV18
CASSLLTGTEAFF	TGTGCCAGCAGCTTGCTTACGGGCACTGAAGCTTTCTTT	.	TRBJ1-1	.	TRBV7-9
CASSKYGAFSTDTQYF	TGTGCCAGCAGCAAATATGGTGCCTTCTCCACAGATACGCAGTATTTT	.	TRBJ2-3	.	TRBV5-8
CATSNNRGRSGYTF	TGTGCCACCAGTAATAACAGGGGGCGGTCTGGCTACACCTTC	.	TRBJ1-2	TRBD1	TRBV15